This T cell receptor (beta chain) appears in the sequencing data of a study of cytomegalovirus exposure and HLA in healthy donors. Study conclusions and caveats: Sequencing depth across donors, presence/absence analyses assumed, was roughly uniform. A later analysis revealed that TCR association rates differed between HLA loci, peaking at DRB1 and bottoming out at HLA-C.

60 Vbeta and 13 Jbeta primers were used in PCR. Profiled with immunoSEQ multiplex PCR; TCRdb holds only in-frame clones, not every one. The sample consists of more than 95,000 clones, 10% of them appearing once. Trimming stripped 1 base from V and 7 bases from J, with 10 bases between. The CDR3 extends over 13 amino acids. Germline assignment: CDR1 SEHNR and CDR2 FQNEAQ (reference sequence). Worth noting for this clone: The antigen remains unidentified.

Sequencing input: PBMCs. The J gene is TRBJ1-1, the V gene TRBV7-9; D may be TRBD1 (6 bases). The sequence was collected from a man in his forties in good health and CMV-seropositive. CDR3 protein: CASSLEQGGEAFF. The CDR3 nucleotides read TGTGCCAGCAGCTTAGAACAGGGCGGTGAAGCTTTCTTT. The entire variable domain, with the rest obtained from reference TRBV7-9 and TRBJ1-1, is as follows: DTGVSQNPRHKITKRGQNVTFRCDPISEHNRLYWYRQTLGQGPEFLTYFQNEAQLEKSRLLSDRFSAERPKGSFSTLEIQRTEQGDSAMYLCASSLEQGGEAFFGQGTRLTVV.